These 9 T cell receptor beta chains were all obtained from the same sample, sequenced in a study of regulatory T cells in long-lasting Graves disease. Library construction for TCR beta used iRepertoire HTBI primers and Arm-PCR of CDR3 regions. Each CDR3 protein gets one entry after TCRdb re-called the multiplex PCR reads with MiXCR. The data show about 420,000 distinct CDR3 sequences, with over 15% seen just once and about 25% held by the top ten. Time point given: newly diagnosed GD, antithyroid drugs for less than 3 months. The TCR library was made from RNA that had been extracted from PBMCs in TRIzol. The sample was also reused in another study, on T cells in Graves' hyperthyroidism and ophthalmopathy.

The starting material was peripheral blood mononuclear cells (PBMCs), obtained at new diagnosis, from a patient treated with antithyroid drugs. The receptors were sampled from a young woman with Graves disease.

This clonotype was detected a few times. The CDR3 DNA follows: TGTGCCAGCACCAACGGAGCAGGGGGCATCCACGAGCAGTACTTC. It translates to CASTNGAGGIHEQYF. V is TRBV5-6 and J is TRBJ2-3, with TRBD1 matching over 8 bases. Near its end, the DNA agrees better with TRBJ2-7, so the J call may be wrong. The CDR3 spans 15 residues. Germline V gene lookup returns CDR1 SGHDT and CDR2 YYEEEE.

This clonotype occurred a few times. The rearrangement uses TRBV20-1 and TRBJ2-7; 9 nucleotides line up with TRBD2. The V gene end was trimmed by 8 bases and the J gene end by 3 bases; junction bases not matched to a gene: 17. The germline CDR1 and CDR2 sequences are DFQATT and SNEGSKA (reference sequence). The CDR3 consists of 16 residues. CDR3 in DNA: TGCAGTCCGCGGGGGGGAGGGCCGAATATTAACTACGAGCAGTACTTC. It is translated as CSPRGGGPNINYEQYF.

This clonotype was seen at least ten times. V is TRBV7-2 and J is TRBJ2-3; D is possibly TRBD1 (6 bases). The germline gives CDR1 SGHTA, CDR2 FQGNSA. V shed 1 base and J shed 3 bases, with 8 bases lying between them. The CDR3 has 14 amino acids. The CDR3 DNA reads as TGTGCCAGCAGCTTAGAGAGGGGGACAGATACGCAGTATTTT. Its protein is CASSLERGTDTQYF.

This clonotype was seen many times. The chain has TRBV7-9 and TRBJ2-5; 9 bases map to TRBD2. Germline CDR1 is SEHNR and CDR2 is FQNEAQ (reference sequence). The V and J ends lost 4 bases and 4 bases, in that order; junction bases with no gene match: 10. This CDR3 comprises 16 residues. Written as DNA, the CDR3 is TGTGCCAGCAGCTCACGACTAGCGGAAGCGGGAGAGACCCAGTACTTC. Its protein is CASSSRLAEAGETQYF.

This clonotype was observed many times. CDR3 region: CASSFPGQGREKLFF. The CDR3 nucleotides read TGTGCCAGCAGTTTTCCGGGACAGGGTAGAGAAAAACTGTTTTTT. The V gene is TRBV28, the J gene TRBJ1-4; 9 bases align to TRBD1. The V gene's germline CDR1 is MDHEN and CDR2 SYDVKM. Trimming took 3 bases from V and 8 from J; bases not matched to a gene: 7. The CDR3 runs 15 residues.

The rearrangement uses TRBV5-6 and TRBJ2-3; 12 bases align to TRBD2. The CDR3 is 16 amino acids. CDR1 is SGHDT, CDR2 YYEEEE, per germline. The junction had 8 bases not matched to a gene; V was cut back by 3 bases and J by 6 bases. DNA of the CDR3: TGTGCCAGCAGCTGGTCGACTAGCGGGAGCTGGGATACGCAGTATTTT. Protein: CASSWSTSGSWDTQYF.

The chain carries TRBV9 and TRBJ2-5; 8 positions agree with TRBD2. CDR1 is SGDLS and CDR2 is YYNGEE in the germline V gene. This CDR3 region has 14 residues. J was trimmed by 5 bases and V by 2 bases; bases with no gene match: 5. The CDR3 reads CASSVSGTRETQYF. CDR3 coding DNA: TGTGCCAGCAGCGTCTCCGGGACTAGGGAGACCCAGTACTTC.

V gene TRBV5-4 combines with J gene TRBJ2-2, with TRBD2 matching over 8 bases. The junction had 5 bases not matched to a gene; V was cut back by 3 bases and J by 4 bases. The CDR3 covers 15 residues. Germline lookup yields CDR1 SGHNT and CDR2 YYREEE (reference sequence). The CDR3 nucleotides are TGTGCCAGCAGCTCGATAGCGGGACCCACCGGGGAGCTGTTTTTT. This encodes CASSSIAGPTGELFF. Based on the CDR3 plus reference TRBV5-4 and TRBJ2-2, the full variable domain is ETGVTQSPTHLIKTRGQQVTLRCSSQSGHNTVSWYQQALGQGPQFIFQYYREEENGRGNFPPRFSGLQFPNYSSELNVNALELDDSALYLCASSSIAGPTGELFFGEGSRLTVL.

The genes are TRBV20-1 and TRBJ2-1; D is possibly TRBD2 (7 bases). The germline V and J ends were trimmed by 0 bases and 10 bases, with 13 bases remaining between them. Germline V gives CDR1 DFQATT, CDR2 SNEGSKA (reference sequence). This CDR3 has 13 amino acids. CDR3 sequence (DNA): TGCAGTGCTAGAGAGGGGGGGGCGAGGGAGCAGTTCTTC. Amino acid sequence: CSAREGGAREQFF.